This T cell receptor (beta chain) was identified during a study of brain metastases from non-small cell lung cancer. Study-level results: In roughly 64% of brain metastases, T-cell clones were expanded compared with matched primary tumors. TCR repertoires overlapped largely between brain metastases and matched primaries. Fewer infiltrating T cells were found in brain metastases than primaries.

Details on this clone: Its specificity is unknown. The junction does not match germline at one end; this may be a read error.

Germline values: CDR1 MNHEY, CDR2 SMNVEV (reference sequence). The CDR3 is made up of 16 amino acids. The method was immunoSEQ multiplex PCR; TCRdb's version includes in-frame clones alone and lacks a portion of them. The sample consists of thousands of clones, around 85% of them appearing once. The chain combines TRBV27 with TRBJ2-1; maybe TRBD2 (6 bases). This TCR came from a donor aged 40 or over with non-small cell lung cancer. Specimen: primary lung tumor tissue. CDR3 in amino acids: CTSSLLGGVGYNEQFF. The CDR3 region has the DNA TGTACCAGCAGTTTATTGGGGGGAGTAGGGTACAATGAGCAGTTCTTC.